Detailed here is one TCR beta chain. What it binds is unknown. Researchers used 5'RACE with constant-segment primers to make TCR alpha and TCR beta cDNA libraries that carry sample barcodes and UMIs. One entry per CDR3 protein, called by TCRdb with MiXCR from the 5' RACE reads. This sample has about 310,000 distinct CDR3 sequences, with approximately 19% found just once. This specimen comes from a study of T-cell memory formation after mild COVID-19. Overall study: TCR clusters were largely donor specific. Points from the study as a whole: CD4+ contracting clones were found mainly in CM and EM, and CD8+ ones in EMRA.

This CDR3 is built from 17 residues. V lost 7 bases and J 4 bases, leaving 23 bases between the germline ends. The V gene's germline CDR1 is SEHNR and CDR2 FQNEAQ (reference sequence). The chain recombines TRBV7-9 with TRBJ2-1; TRBD1 is a possible D gene (6 bases). This TCR was sampled from a man in his late teens or twenties who had mild COVID-19 (a few samples of this study predate the infection). Cell type and time point are not known. Sequencing was done on a sample of PBMCs or a T cell subset sorted from them (not recorded which). CDR3: CASTLRDRGHRYNEQFF. DNA of the CDR3: TGTGCCAGCACTCTCAGAGACCGGGGACATCGATACAATGAGCAGTTCTTC.